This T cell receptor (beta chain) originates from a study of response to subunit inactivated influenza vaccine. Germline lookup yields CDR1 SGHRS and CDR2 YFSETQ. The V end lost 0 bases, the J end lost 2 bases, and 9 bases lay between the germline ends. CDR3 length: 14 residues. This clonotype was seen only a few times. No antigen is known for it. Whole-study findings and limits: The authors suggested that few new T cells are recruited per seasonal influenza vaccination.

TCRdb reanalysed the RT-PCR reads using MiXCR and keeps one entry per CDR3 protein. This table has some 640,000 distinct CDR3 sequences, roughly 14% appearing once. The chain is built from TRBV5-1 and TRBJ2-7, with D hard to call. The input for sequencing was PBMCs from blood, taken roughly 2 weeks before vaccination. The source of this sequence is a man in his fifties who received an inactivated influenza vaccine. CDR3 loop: CASSLESKTYEQYF. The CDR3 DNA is TGCGCCAGCAGCTTGGAGTCAAAGACCTACGAGCAGTACTTC.